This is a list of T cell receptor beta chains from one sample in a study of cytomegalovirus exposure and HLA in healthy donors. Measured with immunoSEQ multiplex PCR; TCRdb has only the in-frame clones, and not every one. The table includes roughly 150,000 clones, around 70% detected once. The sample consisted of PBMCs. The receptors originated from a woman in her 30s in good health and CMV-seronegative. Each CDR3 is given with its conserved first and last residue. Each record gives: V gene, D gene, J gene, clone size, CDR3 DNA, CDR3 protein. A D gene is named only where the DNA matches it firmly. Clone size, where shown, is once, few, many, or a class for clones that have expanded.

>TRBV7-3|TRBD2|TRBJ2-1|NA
TGTGCCAGCAGCCAGGGACTAGCGGGGATCAATGAGCAGTTCTTC
CASSQGLAGINEQFF
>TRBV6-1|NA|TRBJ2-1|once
TGTGCCAGCAGTACTCCGTACAATGAGCAGTTCTTC
CASSTPYNEQFF
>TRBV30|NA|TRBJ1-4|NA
TGTGCCTGGAGTAACACAAGAGGCTGGGGGGATGAAAAACTGTTTTTT
CAWSNTRGWGDEKLFF
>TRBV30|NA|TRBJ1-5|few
TGTGCCTGGAGTGTTGGAGGGGGGGGTCATCAGCCCCAGCATTTT
CAWSVGGGGHQPQHF
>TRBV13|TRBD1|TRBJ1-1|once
TGTGCCAGCAGCTCGTTTACCTTGACAGGGGTTGAAGCTTTCTTT
CASSSFTLTGVEAFF
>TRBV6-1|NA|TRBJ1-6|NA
TGTGCCAGTTCCACAGGGCACTATAATTCACCCCTCCACTTT
CASSTGHYNSPLHF
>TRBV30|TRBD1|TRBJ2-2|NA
TGTGCCTGGAGTGGGGGGACAGGGCGGTTCTCGAACACCGGGGAGCTGTTTTTT
CAWSGGTGRFSNTGELFF
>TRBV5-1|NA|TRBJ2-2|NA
TGCGCCAGCAGCCCTCAAGACGCGGGCACCGGGGAGCTGTTTTTT
CASSPQDAGTGELFF
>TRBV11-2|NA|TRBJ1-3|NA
TGTGCCAGCAGCCCAGGGTTCGGAGGAAACACCATATATTTT
CASSPGFGGNTIYF
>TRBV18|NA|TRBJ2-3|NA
TGTGCCAGCACTGAGACAGATACGCAGTATTTT
CASTETDTQYF
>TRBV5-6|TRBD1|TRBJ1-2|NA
TGTGCCAGCAGCTCTAGGACAGGGAACTATGGCTACACCTTC
CASSSRTGNYGYTF
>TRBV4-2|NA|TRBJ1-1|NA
TGTGCCAGCAGCCAAACCCTGACAGGGAACACTGAAGCTTTCTTT
CASSQTLTGNTEAFF
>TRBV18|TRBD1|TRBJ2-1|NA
TGTGCCAGCTCACCACCTGTGGGACAGGGAACACACAATGAGCAGTTCTTC
CASSPPVGQGTHNEQFF
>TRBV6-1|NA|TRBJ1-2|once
TGTGCCAGCAGTGAAGCCCTCGTTTATGGCGGCTATGGCTACACCTTC
CASSEALVYGGYGYTF
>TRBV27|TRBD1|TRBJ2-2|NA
TGTGCCAGCAGTCAGGGGGCGCTTAGTTCCGGGGAGCTGTTTTTT
CASSQGALSSGELFF
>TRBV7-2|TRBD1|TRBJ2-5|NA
TGTGCCAGCAGGTCAGGGGGTTGGCCTCAAGAGACCCAGTACTTC
CASRSGGWPQETQYF
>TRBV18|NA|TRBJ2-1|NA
TGTGCCAGCTCACCACAGGTTTATAGGGAGCAAAATGAGCAGTTCTTC
CASSPQVYREQNEQFF
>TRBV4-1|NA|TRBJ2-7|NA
TGCGCCAGCAGCCAAGAGCTAGCCGACTTCTCCTACGAGCAGTACTTC
CASSQELADFSYEQYF
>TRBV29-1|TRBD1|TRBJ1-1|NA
TGCAGCGTAGGGGGCCCGATTGACGCTGAAGCTTTCTTT
CSVGGPIDAEAFF
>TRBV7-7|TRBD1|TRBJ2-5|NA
TGTGCTAGCAGCCAGGGGACAGCACAAGAGACCCAGTACTTC
CASSQGTAQETQYF
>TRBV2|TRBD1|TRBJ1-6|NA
TGTGCCAGCAGTGGACAGGGGTTTTATAATTCACCCCTCCACTTT
CASSGQGFYNSPLHF
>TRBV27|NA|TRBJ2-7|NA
TGTGCCAGCAGTTTATATTTTCCCGCCTACGAGCAGTACTTC
CASSLYFPAYEQYF
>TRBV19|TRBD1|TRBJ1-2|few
TGTGCCAGTACTGACAGGGGGCGAGACTATGGCTACACCTTC
CASTDRGRDYGYTF
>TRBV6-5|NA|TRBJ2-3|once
TGTGCCAGCAGTTTGCCAGGGGCGGCGGCAGATACGCAGTATTTT
CASSLPGAAADTQYF